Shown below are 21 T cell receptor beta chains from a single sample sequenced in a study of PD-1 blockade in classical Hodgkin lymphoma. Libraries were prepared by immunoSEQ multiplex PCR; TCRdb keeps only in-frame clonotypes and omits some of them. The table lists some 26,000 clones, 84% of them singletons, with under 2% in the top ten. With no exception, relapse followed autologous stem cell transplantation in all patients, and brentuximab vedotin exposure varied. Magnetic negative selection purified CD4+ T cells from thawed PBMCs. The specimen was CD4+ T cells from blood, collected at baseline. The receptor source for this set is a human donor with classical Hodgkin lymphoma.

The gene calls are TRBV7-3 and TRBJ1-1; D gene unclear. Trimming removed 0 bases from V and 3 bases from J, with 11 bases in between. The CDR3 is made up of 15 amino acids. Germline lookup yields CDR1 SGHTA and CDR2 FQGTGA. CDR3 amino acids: CASSLTAGPYTEAFF. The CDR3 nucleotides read TGTGCCAGCAGCTTAACGGCAGGCCCTTACACTGAAGCTTTCTTT.

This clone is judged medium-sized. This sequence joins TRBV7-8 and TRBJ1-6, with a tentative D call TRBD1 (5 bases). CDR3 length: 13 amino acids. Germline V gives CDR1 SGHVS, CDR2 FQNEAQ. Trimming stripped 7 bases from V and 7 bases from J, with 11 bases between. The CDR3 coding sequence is TGTGCCAGCACTTCTCCAGGGAATTCACCCCTCCACTTT. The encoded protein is CASTSPGNSPLHF.

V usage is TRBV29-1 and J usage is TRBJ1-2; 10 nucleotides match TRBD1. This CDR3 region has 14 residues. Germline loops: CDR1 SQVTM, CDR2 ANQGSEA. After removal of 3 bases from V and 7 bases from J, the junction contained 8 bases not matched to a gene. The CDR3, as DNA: TGCAGCGTTGATAGGGGGGACAGGGGACTTGGCTACACCTTC. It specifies CSVDRGDRGLGYTF.

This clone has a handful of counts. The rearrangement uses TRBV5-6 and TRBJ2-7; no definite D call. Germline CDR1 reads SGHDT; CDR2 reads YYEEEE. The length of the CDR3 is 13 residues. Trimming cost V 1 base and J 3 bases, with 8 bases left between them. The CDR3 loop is CASSLLTNYEQYF. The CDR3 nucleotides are TGTGCCAGCAGCTTGTTGACCAACTACGAGCAGTACTTC. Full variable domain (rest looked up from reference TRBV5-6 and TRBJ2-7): DAGVTQSPTHLIKTRGQQVTLRCSPKSGHDTVSWYQQALGQGPQFIFQYYEEEERQRGNFPDRFSGHQFPNYSSELNVNALLLGDSALYLCASSLLTNYEQYFGPGTRLTVT.

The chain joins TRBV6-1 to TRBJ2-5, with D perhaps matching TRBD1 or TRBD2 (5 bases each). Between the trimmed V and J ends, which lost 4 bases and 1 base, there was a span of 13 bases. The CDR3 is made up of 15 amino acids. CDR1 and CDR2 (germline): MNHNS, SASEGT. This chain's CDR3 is CASSVYGTAQETQYF. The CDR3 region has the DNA TGTGCCAGCAGTGTATACGGGACGGCCCAAGAGACCCAGTACTTC.

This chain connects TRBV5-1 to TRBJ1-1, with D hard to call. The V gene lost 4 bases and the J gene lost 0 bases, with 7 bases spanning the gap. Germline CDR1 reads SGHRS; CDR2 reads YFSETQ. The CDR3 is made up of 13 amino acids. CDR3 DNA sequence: TGCGCCAGCAGCCCCGGGATGAACACTGAAGCTTTCTTT. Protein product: CASSPGMNTEAFF.

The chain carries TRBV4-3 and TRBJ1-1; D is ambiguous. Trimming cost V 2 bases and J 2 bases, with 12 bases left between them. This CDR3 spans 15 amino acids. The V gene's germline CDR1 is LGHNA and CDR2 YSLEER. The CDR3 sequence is CASSQLIDGNTEAFF. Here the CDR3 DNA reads TGCGCCAGCAGCCAACTTATTGACGGAAACACTGAAGCTTTCTTT.

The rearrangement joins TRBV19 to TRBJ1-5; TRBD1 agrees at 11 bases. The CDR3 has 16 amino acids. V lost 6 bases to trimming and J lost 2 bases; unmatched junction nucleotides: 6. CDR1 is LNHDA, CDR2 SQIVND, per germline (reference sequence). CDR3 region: CASSGTGGAGNQPQHF. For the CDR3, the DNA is TGTGCCAGTAGCGGGACAGGGGGAGCAGGCAATCAGCCCCAGCATTTT.

CDR3 protein: CASSEGGSGGEKLFF. CDR3 nucleotide sequence: TGTGCCAGCAGTGAAGGAGGGTCGGGCGGTGAAAAACTGTTTTTT. The V and J genes are TRBV6-1 and TRBJ1-4, with unresolved D. Trimming stripped 1 base from V and 7 bases from J, with 13 bases between. CDR1 and CDR2 (germline): MNHNS, SASEGT. This CDR3 contains 15 residues.

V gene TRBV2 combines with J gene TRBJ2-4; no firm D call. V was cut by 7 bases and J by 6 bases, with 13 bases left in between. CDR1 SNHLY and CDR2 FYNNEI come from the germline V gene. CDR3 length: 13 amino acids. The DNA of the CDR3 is TGTGCCAGCAACCAAGACTCGCCAAACATTCAGTACTTC. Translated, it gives CASNQDSPNIQYF. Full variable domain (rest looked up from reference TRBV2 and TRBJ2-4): EPEVTQTPSHQVTQMGQEVILRCVPISNHLYFYWYRQILGQKVEFLVSFYNNEISEKSEIFDDQFSVERPDGSNFTLKIRSTKLEDSAMYFCASNQDSPNIQYFGAGTRLSVL.

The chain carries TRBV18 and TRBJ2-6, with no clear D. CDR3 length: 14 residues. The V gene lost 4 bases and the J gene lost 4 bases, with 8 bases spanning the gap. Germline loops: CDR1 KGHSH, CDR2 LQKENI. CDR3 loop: CASSRTEGANVLTF. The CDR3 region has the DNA TGTGCCAGCTCACGGACCGAGGGGGCCAACGTCCTGACTTTC.

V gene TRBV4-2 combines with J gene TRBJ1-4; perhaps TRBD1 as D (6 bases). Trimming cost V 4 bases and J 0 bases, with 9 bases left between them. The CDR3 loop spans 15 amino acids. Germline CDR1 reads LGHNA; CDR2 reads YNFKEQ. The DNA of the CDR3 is TGTGCCAGCAGCCTCAGGGGCGCAACTAATGAAAAACTGTTTTTT. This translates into CASSLRGATNEKLFF.

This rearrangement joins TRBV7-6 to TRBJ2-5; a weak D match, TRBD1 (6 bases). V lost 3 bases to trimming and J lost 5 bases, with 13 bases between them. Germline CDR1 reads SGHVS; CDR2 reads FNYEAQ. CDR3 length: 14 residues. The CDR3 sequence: CASSFNRVGETQYF. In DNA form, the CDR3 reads TGTGCCAGCAGCTTCAACAGGGTGGGGGAGACCCAGTACTTC. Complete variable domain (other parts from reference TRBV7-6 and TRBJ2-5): GAGVSQSPRYKVTKRGQDVALRCDPISGHVSLYWYRQALGQGPEFLTYFNYEAQQDKSGLPNDRFSAERPEGSISTLTIQRTEQRDSAMYRCASSFNRVGETQYFGPGTRLLVL.

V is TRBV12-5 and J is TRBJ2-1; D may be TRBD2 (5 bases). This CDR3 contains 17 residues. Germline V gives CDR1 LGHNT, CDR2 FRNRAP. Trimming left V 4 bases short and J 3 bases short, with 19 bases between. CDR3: CASGSNPRGKDYNEQFF. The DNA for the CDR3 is TGTGCTAGTGGTTCGAATCCCCGGGGTAAGGACTACAATGAGCAGTTCTTC.

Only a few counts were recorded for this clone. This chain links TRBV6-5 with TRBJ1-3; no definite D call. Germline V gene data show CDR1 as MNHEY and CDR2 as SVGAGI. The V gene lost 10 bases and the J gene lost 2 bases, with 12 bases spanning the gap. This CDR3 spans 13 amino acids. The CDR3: CATFDNTGNTIYF. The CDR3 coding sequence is TGTGCCACCTTCGACAACACTGGAAACACCATATATTTT.

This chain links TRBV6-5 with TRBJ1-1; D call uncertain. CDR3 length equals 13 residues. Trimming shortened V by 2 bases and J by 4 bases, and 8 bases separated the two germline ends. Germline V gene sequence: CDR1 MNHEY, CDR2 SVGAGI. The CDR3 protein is CASSYGQVTEAFF. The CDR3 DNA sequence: TGTGCCAGCAGTTACGGCCAAGTCACTGAAGCTTTCTTT.

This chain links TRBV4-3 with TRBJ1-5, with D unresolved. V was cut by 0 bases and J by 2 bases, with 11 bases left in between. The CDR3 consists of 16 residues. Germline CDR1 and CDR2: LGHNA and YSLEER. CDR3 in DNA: TGCGCCAGCAGCCAAGATACAGCCCCGGGCAATCAGCCCCAGCATTTT. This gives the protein CASSQDTAPGNQPQHF.

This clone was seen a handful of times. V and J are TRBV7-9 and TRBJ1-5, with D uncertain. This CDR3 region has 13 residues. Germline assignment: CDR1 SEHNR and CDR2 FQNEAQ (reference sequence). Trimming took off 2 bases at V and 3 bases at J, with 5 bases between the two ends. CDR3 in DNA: TGTGCCAGCAGCTTACAAGACAATCAGCCCCAGCATTTT. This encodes CASSLQDNQPQHF.

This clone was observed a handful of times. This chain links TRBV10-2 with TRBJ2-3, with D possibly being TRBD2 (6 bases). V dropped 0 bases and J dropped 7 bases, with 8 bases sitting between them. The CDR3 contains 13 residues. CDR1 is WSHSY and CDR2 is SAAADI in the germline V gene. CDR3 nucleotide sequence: TGCGCCAGCAGTGAGTCGGCGGGGAATACGCAGTATTTT. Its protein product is CASSESAGNTQYF.

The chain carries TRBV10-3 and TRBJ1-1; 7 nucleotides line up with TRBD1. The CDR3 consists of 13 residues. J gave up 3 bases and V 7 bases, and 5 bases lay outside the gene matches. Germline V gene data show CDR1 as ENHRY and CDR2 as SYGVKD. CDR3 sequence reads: CAIKEGADTEAFF. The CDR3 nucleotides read TGTGCCATCAAAGAGGGGGCGGACACTGAAGCTTTCTTT.

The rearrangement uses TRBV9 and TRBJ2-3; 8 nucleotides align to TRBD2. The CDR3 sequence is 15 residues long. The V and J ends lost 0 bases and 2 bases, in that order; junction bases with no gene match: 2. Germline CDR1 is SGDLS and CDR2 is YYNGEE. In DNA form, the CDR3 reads TGTGCCAGCAGCGTAGTAGCGGGGCCCACAGATACGCAGTATTTT. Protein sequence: CASSVVAGPTDTQYF.